The 10 T cell receptor beta chains given below trace back to one sample, sequenced in a study of blood T cell repertoires in COVID-19. The repertoire was sequenced with immunoSEQ multiplex PCR; TCRdb's copy has only in-frame clones and lacks some. The sample shows over 250,000 clones, over 75% of them seen only once. Sample: peripheral blood. The source of these receptors is a woman in her 70s with acute or convalescent COVID-19.

The CDR3 coding sequence is TGTGCCAGCAGTGGGGCAGCAGCTGGCAGATACACTGAAGCTTTCTTT. As protein: CASSGAAAGRYTEAFF. The gene calls are TRBV6-1 and TRBJ1-1; D not certain. Trimming shortened V by 4 bases and J by 3 bases, and 18 bases separated the two germline ends. CDR3 length equals 16 residues. Germline loops: CDR1 MNHNS, CDR2 SASEGT.

This clone was seen only a few times. V is TRBV12-3 or TRBV12-4 and J is TRBJ1-2; D is uncertain. The V and J ends lost 5 bases and 1 base respectively, with 8 bases between them. This CDR3 comprises 13 residues. CDR3 amino acids: CASSIQSNYGYTF. The CDR3 DNA sequence: TGTGCCAGCAGTATACAGAGTAACTATGGCTACACCTTC.

The rearrangement joins TRBV5-5 to TRBJ2-2, with 9 bases lining up with TRBD1. V lost 6 bases to trimming and J lost 4 bases; unmatched junction nucleotides: 7. The CDR3 is made up of 15 amino acids. Germline assignment: CDR1 SGHKS and CDR2 YYEKEE (reference sequence). The CDR3 region has the DNA TGTGCCAGCACCTGGACAGGGGTATCCACCGGGGAGCTGTTTTTT. Its translation: CASTWTGVSTGELFF.

The CDR3 here is CASSLAGGTIYF. The CDR3 bases are TGCGCCAGCAGCTTGGCAGGGGGCACCATATATTTT. The rearrangement links TRBV5-1 to TRBJ1-3; 7 positions agree with TRBD1. CDR1 is SGHRS and CDR2 is YFSETQ in the germline V gene. J gave up 9 bases and V 0 bases, and 0 bases lay outside the gene matches. The CDR3 totals 12 residues.

Points on this clone: In the same sample, other DNA sequences code for this CDR3. The chain recombines TRBV7-2 with TRBJ2-3; tentative D call: TRBD1 (5 bases). V dropped 1 base and J dropped 3 bases, with 8 bases sitting between them. Germline-derived CDR1 and CDR2 are SGHTA and FQGNSA. There are 14 residues in the CDR3. The CDR3 loop is CASSLVRGTDTQYF. The CDR3 DNA is TGTGCCAGCAGCTTAGTTAGGGGAACAGATACGCAGTATTTT. Supplemented by reference TRBV7-2 and TRBJ2-3, the full variable domain reads GAGVSQSPSNKVTEKGKDVELRCDPISGHTALYWYRQSLGQGLEFLIYFQGNSAPDKSGLPSDRFSAERTGGSVSTLTIQRTQQEDSAVYLCASSLVRGTDTQYFGPGTRLTVL.

The rearrangement uses TRBV19 and TRBJ2-4; 7 bases match TRBD1. The CDR3 is made up of 16 amino acids. The V gene end was trimmed by 0 bases and the J gene end by 0 bases; junction bases not matched to a gene: 2. The germline V gene has CDR1 LNHDA and CDR2 SQIVND (reference sequence). CDR3 protein: CASSIDNRGAKNIQYF. The CDR3 DNA reads as TGTGCCAGTAGTATAGATAACAGGGGAGCCAAAAACATTCAGTACTTC. The whole variable domain, remainder taken from reference TRBV19 and TRBJ2-4, is DGGITQSPKYLFRKEGQNVTLSCEQNLNHDAMYWYRQDPGQGLRLIYYSQIVNDFQKGDIAEGYSVSREKKESFPLTVTSAQKNPTAFYLCASSIDNRGAKNIQYFGAGTRLSVL.

CDR3 in amino acids: CASSFPSGGFGANVLTF. In DNA, the CDR3 is TGTGCCAGCAGCTTCCCTAGCGGGGGCTTTGGGGCCAACGTCCTGACTTTC. The chain carries TRBV7-2 and TRBJ2-6; 10 nucleotides agree with TRBD2. Germline V gene data show CDR1 as SGHTA and CDR2 as FQGNSA. This CDR3 comprises 17 residues. J gave up 3 bases and V 3 bases, and 5 bases lay outside the gene matches.

V is TRBV13 and J is TRBJ2-1; 7 bases map to TRBD2. There are 15 residues in the CDR3. Trimming at V came to 3 bases and at J to 5 bases, leaving 7 bases not matched to a gene. Germline lookup yields CDR1 PRHDT and CDR2 FYEKMQ (reference sequence). CDR3 nucleotides: TGTGCCAGCAGCTTTCGACTAGCTTCCCACAATGAGCAGTTCTTC. It translates to CASSFRLASHNEQFF.

The rearrangement joins TRBV5-5 to TRBJ1-2; TRBD1 agrees at 8 bases. V shed 0 bases and J 4 bases; nucleotides not matched to a gene: 5. The CDR3 extends over 15 amino acids. Germline V gene data show CDR1 as SGHKS and CDR2 as YYEKEE (reference sequence). For the CDR3, the DNA is TGTGCCAGCAGCTTGGGCCAGGGGGCCAGCTATGGCTACACCTTC. Its translation: CASSLGQGASYGYTF. Together with reference TRBV5-5 and TRBJ1-2, the CDR3 gives the full variable domain: DAGVTQSPTHLIKTRGQQVTLRCSPISGHKSVSWYQQVLGQGPQFIFQYYEKEERGRGNFPDRFSARQFPNYSSELNVNALLLGDSALYLCASSLGQGASYGYTFGSGTRLTVV.

The chain's CDR3 is CASSGAGGSTEAFF. As DNA, the CDR3 is TGTGCCAGCAGTGGCGCCGGGGGGAGCACTGAAGCTTTCTTT. The rearrangement links TRBV6-6 to TRBJ1-1; D might be TRBD1 (5 bases). Trimming removed 5 bases at V and 4 bases at J, with 14 bases between. The CDR3 spans 14 residues. CDR1 is MNHNY and CDR2 is SVGAGI in the germline V gene (reference sequence).